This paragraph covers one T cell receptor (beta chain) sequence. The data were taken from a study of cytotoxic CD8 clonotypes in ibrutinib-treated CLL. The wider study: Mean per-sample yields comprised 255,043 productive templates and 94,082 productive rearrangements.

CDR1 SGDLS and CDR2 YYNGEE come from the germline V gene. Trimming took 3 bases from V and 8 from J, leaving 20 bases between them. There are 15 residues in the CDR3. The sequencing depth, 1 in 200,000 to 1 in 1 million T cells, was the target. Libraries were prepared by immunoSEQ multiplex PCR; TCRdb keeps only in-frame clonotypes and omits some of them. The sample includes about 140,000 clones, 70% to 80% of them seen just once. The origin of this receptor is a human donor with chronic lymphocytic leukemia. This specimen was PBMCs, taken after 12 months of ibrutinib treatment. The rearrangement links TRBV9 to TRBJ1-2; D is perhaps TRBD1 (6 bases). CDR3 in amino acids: CASSGERGRVGGYTF. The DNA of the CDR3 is TGTGCCAGCAGCGGGGAGCGGGGGCGAGTCGGCGGCTACACCTTC.